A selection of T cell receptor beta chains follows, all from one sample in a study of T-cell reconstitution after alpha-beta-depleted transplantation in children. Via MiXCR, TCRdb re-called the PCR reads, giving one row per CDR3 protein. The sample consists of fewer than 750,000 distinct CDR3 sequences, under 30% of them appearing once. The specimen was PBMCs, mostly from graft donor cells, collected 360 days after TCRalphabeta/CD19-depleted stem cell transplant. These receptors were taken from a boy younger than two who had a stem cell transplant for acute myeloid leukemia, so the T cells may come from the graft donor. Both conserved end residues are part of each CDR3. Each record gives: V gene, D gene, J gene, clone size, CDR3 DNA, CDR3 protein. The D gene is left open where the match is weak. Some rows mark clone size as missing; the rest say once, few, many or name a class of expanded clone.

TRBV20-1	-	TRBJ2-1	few	TGCAGTGCCCACCGGCACAGTGCTTGGAATGAGCAGTTCTTC	CSAHRHSAWNEQFF
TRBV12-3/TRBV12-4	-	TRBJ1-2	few	TGTGCCAGCAGTTCTAGGTACGGGTCCCACTATGGCTACACCTTC	CASSSRYGSHYGYTF
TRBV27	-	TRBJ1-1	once	TGTGCCAGCAGTTTATCCGGCGGTCAAGAAGCTTTCTTT	CASSLSGGQEAFF
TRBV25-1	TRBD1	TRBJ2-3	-	TGTGCCAGCAGTGAATTGGGGACGCCTGAGGGGGCCACAGATACGCAGTATTTT	CASSELGTPEGATDTQYF
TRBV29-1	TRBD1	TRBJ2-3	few	TGCAGCGCAACAGGGGTGCTCACAGATACGCAGTATTTT	CSATGVLTDTQYF
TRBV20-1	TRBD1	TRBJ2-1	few	TGCAGTTCCTTACGACAGGGACACAGGAATGAGCAGTTCTTC	CSSLRQGHRNEQFF
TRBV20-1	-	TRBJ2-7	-	TGCAGTGCTAGAAATCAGGGGTACGAGCAGTACTTC	CSARNQGYEQYF
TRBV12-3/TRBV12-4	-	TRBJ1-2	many	TGTGCCAGCAGTTTCTCTGCTTACTATGGCTACACCTTC	CASSFSAYYGYTF
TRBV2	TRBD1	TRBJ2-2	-	TGTGCCAGCAGGGTGGACAGGGCCGGGGAGCTGTTTTTT	CASRVDRAGELFF
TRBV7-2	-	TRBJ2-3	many	TGTGCCAGCTCCCCTGGGGTGGATACGCAGTATTTT	CASSPGVDTQYF